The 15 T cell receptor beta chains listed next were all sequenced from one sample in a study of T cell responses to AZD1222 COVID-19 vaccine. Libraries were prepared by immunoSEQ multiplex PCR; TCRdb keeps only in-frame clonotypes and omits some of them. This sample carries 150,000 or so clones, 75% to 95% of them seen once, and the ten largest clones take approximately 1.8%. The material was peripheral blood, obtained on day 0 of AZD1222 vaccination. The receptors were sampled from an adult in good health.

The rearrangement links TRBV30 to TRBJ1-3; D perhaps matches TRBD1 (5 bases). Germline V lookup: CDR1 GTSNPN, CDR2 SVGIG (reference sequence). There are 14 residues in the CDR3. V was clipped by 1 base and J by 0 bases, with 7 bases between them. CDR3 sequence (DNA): TGTGCCTGGAGTGGGGACTTCTCTGGAAACACCATATATTTT. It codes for CAWSGDFSGNTIYF.

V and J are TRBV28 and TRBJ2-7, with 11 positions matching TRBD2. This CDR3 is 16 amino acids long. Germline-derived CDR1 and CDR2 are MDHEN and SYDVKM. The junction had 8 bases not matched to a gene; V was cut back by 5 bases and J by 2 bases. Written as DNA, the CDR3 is TGTGCCAGCAGTCCCGGGACTAGCGGCAGCCCCTACGAGCAGTACTTC. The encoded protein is CASSPGTSGSPYEQYF.

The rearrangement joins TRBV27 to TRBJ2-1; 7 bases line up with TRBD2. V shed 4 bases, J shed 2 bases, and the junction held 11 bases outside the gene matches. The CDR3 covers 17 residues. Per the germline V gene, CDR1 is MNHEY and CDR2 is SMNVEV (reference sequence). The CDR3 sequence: CASSSRNGRTTYNEQFF. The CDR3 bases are TGTGCCAGCAGTTCACGTAACGGGAGGACAACCTACAATGAGCAGTTCTTC.

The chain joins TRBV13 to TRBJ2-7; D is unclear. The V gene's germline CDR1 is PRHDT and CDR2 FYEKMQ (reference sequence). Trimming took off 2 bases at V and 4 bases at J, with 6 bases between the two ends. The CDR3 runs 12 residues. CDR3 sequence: CASSLSDYEQYF. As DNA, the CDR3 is TGTGCCAGCAGCTTATCTGATTACGAGCAGTACTTC.

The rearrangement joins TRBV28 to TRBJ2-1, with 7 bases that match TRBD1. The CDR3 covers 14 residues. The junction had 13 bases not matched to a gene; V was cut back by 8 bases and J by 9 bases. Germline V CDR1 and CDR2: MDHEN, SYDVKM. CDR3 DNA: TGTGCCAGCCAGAATAGTGGCAGGGGGTTTGAGCAGTTCTTC. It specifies CASQNSGRGFEQFF.

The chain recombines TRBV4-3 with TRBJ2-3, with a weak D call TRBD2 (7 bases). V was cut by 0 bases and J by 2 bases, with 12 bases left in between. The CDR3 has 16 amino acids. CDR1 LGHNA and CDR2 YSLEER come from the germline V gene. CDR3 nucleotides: TGCGCCAGCAGCCAAGAATGGGGGGGCGCCACAGATACGCAGTATTTT. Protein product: CASSQEWGGATDTQYF.

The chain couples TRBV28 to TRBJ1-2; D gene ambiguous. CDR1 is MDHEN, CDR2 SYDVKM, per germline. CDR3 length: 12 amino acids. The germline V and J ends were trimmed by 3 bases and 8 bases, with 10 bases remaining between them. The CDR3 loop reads CASSLIHLGYTF. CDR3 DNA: TGTGCCAGCAGTTTGATTCACCTCGGCTACACCTTC.

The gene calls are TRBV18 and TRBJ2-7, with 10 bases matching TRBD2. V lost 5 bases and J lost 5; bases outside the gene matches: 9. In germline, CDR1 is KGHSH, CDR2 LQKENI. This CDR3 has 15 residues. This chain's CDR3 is CASSKLAGGPDEQYF. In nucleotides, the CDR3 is TGTGCCAGCTCAAAGTTAGCGGGAGGCCCCGACGAGCAGTACTTC.

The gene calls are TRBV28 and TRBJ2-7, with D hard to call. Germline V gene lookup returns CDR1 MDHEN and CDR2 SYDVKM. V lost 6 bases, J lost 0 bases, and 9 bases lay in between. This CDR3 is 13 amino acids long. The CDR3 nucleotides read TGTGCCAGCAGGGTAGAATACTCCTACGAGCAGTACTTC. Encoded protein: CASRVEYSYEQYF.

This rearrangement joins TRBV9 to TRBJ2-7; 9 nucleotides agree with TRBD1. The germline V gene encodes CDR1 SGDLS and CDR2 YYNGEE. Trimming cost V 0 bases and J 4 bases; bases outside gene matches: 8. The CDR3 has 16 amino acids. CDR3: CASSVGGQGMKYEQYF. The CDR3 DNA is TGTGCCAGCAGCGTAGGAGGACAGGGGATGAAGTACGAGCAGTACTTC.

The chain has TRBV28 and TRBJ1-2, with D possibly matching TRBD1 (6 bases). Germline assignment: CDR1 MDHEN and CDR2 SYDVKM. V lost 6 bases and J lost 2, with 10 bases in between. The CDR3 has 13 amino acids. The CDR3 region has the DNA TGTGCCAGCAGACGGACAGACAACTATGGCTACACCTTC. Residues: CASRRTDNYGYTF.

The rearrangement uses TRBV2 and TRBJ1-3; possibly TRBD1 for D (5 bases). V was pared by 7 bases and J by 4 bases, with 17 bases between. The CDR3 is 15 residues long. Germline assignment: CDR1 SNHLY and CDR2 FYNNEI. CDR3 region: CASKAWGGLGNTIYF. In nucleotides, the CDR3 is TGTGCCAGCAAAGCCTGGGGGGGATTAGGAAACACCATATATTTT. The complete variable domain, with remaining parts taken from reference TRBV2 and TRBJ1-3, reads EPEVTQTPSHQVTQMGQEVILRCVPISNHLYFYWYRQILGQKVEFLVSFYNNEISEKSEIFDDQFSVERPDGSNFTLKIRSTKLEDSAMYFCASKAWGGLGNTIYFGEGSWLTVV.

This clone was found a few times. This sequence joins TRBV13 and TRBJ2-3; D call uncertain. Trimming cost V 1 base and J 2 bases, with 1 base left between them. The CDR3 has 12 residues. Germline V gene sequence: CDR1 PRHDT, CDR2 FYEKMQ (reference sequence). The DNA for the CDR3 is TGTGCCAGCAGCTTAGACACAGATACGCAGTATTTT. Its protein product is CASSLDTDTQYF. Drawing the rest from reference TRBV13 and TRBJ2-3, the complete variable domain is AAGVIQSPRHLIKEKRETATLKCYPIPRHDTVYWYQQGPGQDPQFLISFYEKMQSDKGSIPDRFSAQQFSDYHSELNMSSLELGDSALYFCASSLDTDTQYFGPGTRLTVL.

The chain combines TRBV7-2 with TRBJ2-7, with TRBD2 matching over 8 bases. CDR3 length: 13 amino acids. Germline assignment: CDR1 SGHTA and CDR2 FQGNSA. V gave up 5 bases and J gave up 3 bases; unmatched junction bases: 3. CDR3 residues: CASSPTSGYEQYF. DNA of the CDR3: TGTGCCAGCAGCCCCACTAGCGGCTACGAGCAGTACTTC.

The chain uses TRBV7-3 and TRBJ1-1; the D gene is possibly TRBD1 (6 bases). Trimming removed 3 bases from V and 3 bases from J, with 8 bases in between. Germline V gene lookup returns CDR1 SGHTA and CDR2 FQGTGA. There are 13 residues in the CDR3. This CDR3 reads CASSFYRDTEAFF. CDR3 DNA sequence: TGTGCCAGCAGCTTTTACAGGGACACTGAAGCTTTCTTT.